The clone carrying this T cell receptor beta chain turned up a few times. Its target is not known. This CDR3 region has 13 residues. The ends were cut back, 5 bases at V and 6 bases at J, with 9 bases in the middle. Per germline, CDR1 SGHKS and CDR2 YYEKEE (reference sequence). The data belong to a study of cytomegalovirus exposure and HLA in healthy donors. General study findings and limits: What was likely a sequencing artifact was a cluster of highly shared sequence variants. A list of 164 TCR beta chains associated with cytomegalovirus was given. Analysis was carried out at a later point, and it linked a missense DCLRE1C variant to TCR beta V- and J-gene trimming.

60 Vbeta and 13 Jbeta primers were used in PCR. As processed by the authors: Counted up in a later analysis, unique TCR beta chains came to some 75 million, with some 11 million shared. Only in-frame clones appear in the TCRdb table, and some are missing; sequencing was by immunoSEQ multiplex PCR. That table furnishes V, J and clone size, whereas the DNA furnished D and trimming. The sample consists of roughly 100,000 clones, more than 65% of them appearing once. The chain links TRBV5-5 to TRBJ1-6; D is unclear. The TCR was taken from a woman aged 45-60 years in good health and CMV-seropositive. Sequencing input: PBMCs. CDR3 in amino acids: CASRPASNSPLHF. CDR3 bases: TGTGCCAGCAGGCCTGCGAGTAATTCACCCCTCCACTTT. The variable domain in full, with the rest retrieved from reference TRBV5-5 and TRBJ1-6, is DAGVTQSPTHLIKTRGQQVTLRCSPISGHKSVSWYQQVLGQGPQFIFQYYEKEERGRGNFPDRFSARQFPNYSSELNVNALLLGDSALYLCASRPASNSPLHFGNGTRLTVT.